Following are 30 T cell receptor beta chains from one sample sequenced in a study of response to subunit inactivated influenza vaccine. MiXCR, run by TCRdb on the RT-PCR reads, gives a single entry per CDR3 protein. The profile shows more than 450,000 distinct CDR3 sequences, 7.6% of them singletons. Material: PBMCs from blood, obtained about 23 months after vaccination. The source is a man between 50 and 69 years old who received an inactivated influenza vaccine.

This clonotype was detected a few times. The chain recombines TRBV2 with TRBJ2-1; D is uncertain. The V gene lost 3 bases and the J gene lost 0 bases, with 9 bases spanning the gap. Germline loops: CDR1 SNHLY, CDR2 FYNNEI. There are 15 residues in the CDR3. DNA of the CDR3: TGTGCCAGCAGTGACGCAGTCAGCTCCTACAATGAGCAGTTCTTC. This gives the protein CASSDAVSSYNEQFF.

The gene calls are TRBV20-1 and TRBJ1-2; D might be TRBD1 (5 bases). CDR1 and CDR2 (germline): DFQATT, SNEGSKA (reference sequence). V was trimmed by 3 bases and J by 6 bases, leaving 20 bases between them. This CDR3 comprises 15 residues. This chain's CDR3 is CSARLKGLTRDGYTF. In DNA, the CDR3 is TGCAGTGCTAGGTTGAAGGGCCTCACCAGGGATGGCTACACCTTC.

The rearrangement joins TRBV15 to TRBJ2-5; D perhaps matches TRBD1 (6 bases). In germline, CDR1 is LNHNV, CDR2 YYDKDF (reference sequence). This CDR3 comprises 15 residues. Trimming pared 5 bases from V and 1 base from J, leaving 14 bases between. The CDR3, as DNA: TGTGCCACCAGCGTATCCGGGACATCCCAAGAGACCCAGTACTTC. It specifies CATSVSGTSQETQYF.

This clonotype was detected many times. The chain uses TRBV5-6 and TRBJ2-7, with TRBD1 matching over 7 bases. The germline CDR1 and CDR2 sequences are SGHDT and YYEEEE. V lost 3 bases, J lost 4 bases, and 10 bases stayed unmatched. The CDR3 covers 15 residues. CDR3 nucleotides: TGTGCCAGCAGCTCACACCGGGACAGAGTATACGAGCAGTACTTC. Translating it yields CASSSHRDRVYEQYF. The whole variable domain, remainder taken from reference TRBV5-6 and TRBJ2-7, is DAGVTQSPTHLIKTRGQQVTLRCSPKSGHDTVSWYQQALGQGPQFIFQYYEEEERQRGNFPDRFSGHQFPNYSSELNVNALLLGDSALYLCASSSHRDRVYEQYFGPGTRLTVT.

This clonotype showed up many times. V usage is TRBV9 and J usage is TRBJ2-5; 7 positions agree with TRBD2. The CDR3 is made up of 16 amino acids. V lost 4 bases to trimming and J lost 2 bases; unmatched junction nucleotides: 11. CDR1 SGDLS and CDR2 YYNGEE come from the germline V gene. The CDR3: CASSRRGGELQETQYF. The CDR3 nucleotides are TGTGCCAGCAGCCGTAGGGGAGGGGAACTTCAAGAGACCCAGTACTTC. Looking up the rest from reference TRBV9 and TRBJ2-5 gives the full variable domain: DSGVTQTPKHLITATGQRVTLRCSPRSGDLSVYWYQQSLDQGLQFLIQYYNGEERAKGNILERFSAQQFPDLHSELNLSSLELGDSALYFCASSRRGGELQETQYFGPGTRLLVL.

This clonotype was seen many times. The chain joins TRBV7-2 to TRBJ2-1, with 7 nucleotides matching TRBD1. Per germline, CDR1 SGHTA and CDR2 FQGNSA. The J segment lost 2 bases and the V segment lost 6 bases, leaving 10 bases of the junction unmatched. This CDR3 is 16 amino acids long. This chain's CDR3 is CASRGWSQGAYNEQFF. CDR3 bases: TGTGCCAGCAGAGGGTGGAGTCAGGGGGCCTACAATGAGCAGTTCTTC. The entire variable domain, with the rest obtained from reference TRBV7-2 and TRBJ2-1, is as follows: GAGVSQSPSNKVTEKGKDVELRCDPISGHTALYWYRQSLGQGLEFLIYFQGNSAPDKSGLPSDRFSAERTGGSVSTLTIQRTQQEDSAVYLCASRGWSQGAYNEQFFGPGTRLTVL.

In DNA, the CDR3 is TGCGCCAGCAGTCCGGACAGACACTATGGCTACACCTTC. This sequence encodes CASSPDRHYGYTF. The chain has TRBV5-1 and TRBJ1-2; tentatively, D is TRBD1 (6 bases). This CDR3 spans 13 amino acids. Trimming left V 5 bases short and J 3 bases short, with 11 bases between. Germline V CDR1 and CDR2: SGHRS, YFSETQ.

This clonotype appeared many times. This chain joins TRBV7-8 and TRBJ2-1, with 12 bases that match TRBD2. V shed 5 bases, J shed 7 bases, and the junction held 9 bases outside the gene matches. The length of the CDR3 is 16 residues. Looked up from germline, CDR1 is SGHVS and CDR2 is FQNEAQ. This chain's CDR3 is CASSTPTSGSRNEQFF. Here the CDR3 DNA reads TGTGCCAGCAGCACGCCGACTAGCGGGAGCAGAAATGAGCAGTTCTTC.

The table lists this clonotype with many counts. The CDR3, as DNA: TGTGCCAGCAGTTTGATATCGGGACAGACGAACACTGAAGCTTTCTTT. Protein: CASSLISGQTNTEAFF. The chain uses TRBV27 and TRBJ1-1; 7 bases align to TRBD1. The CDR3 covers 16 residues. V shed 3 bases, J shed 1 base, and the junction held 8 bases outside the gene matches. Looked up from germline, CDR1 is MNHEY and CDR2 is SMNVEV (reference sequence).

V and J are TRBV5-5 and TRBJ1-2; perhaps TRBD1 as D (6 bases). V was pared by 4 bases and J by 7 bases, with 14 bases between. Germline CDR1 SGHKS, CDR2 YYEKEE (reference sequence). The CDR3 covers 13 residues. In DNA, the CDR3 is TGTGCCAGCAGCCTACAGGGCGACGGTGGCTACACCTTC. Its protein product is CASSLQGDGGYTF.

This clonotype was counted between two and nine times. The chain couples TRBV20-1 to TRBJ2-7; 7 positions match TRBD2. The CDR3 is 14 amino acids. V was clipped by 0 bases and J by 2 bases; unmatched bases: 4. Germline V gives CDR1 DFQATT, CDR2 SNEGSKA (reference sequence). The CDR3 loop reads CSARDAGEPYEQYF. The CDR3 nucleotides read TGCAGTGCTAGAGACGCGGGAGAACCCTACGAGCAGTACTTC.

This clonotype has a count of ten or more. The chain employs TRBV20-1 and TRBJ2-1, with 10 bases lining up with TRBD2. The J segment lost 8 bases and the V segment lost 3 bases, leaving 13 bases of the junction unmatched. The CDR3 is 16 residues long. Germline assignment: CDR1 DFQATT and CDR2 SNEGSKA (reference sequence). CDR3 region: CSASLSSGSVIDEQFF. Here the CDR3 DNA reads TGCAGTGCTAGTCTGTCTAGCGGGAGTGTAATCGATGAGCAGTTCTTC.

This clonotype appeared many times. The V gene is TRBV4-1, the J gene TRBJ2-5; 9 bases match TRBD1. There are 16 residues in the CDR3. CDR1 MGHRA and CDR2 YSYEKL come from the germline V gene. With V trimmed by 1 base and J by 2 bases, 5 bases remained unmatched. Written as DNA, the CDR3 is TGCGCCAGCAGCCAAGTGGGGGACAGGGCACAAGAGACCCAGTACTTC. Residues: CASSQVGDRAQETQYF.

J is TRBJ2-3 and V is TRBV4-3, with 7 bases aligning to TRBD2. The V gene's germline CDR1 is LGHNA and CDR2 YSLEER. The CDR3 contains 17 residues. The junction had 6 bases not matched to a gene; V was cut back by 0 bases and J by 0 bases. The CDR3, as DNA: TGCGCCAGCAGCCAAGATATCCTAGCGGTTAGCACAGATACGCAGTATTTT. The encoded protein is CASSQDILAVSTDTQYF.

Many counts were recorded for this clonotype. This chain connects TRBV12-3 or TRBV12-4 to TRBJ1-1; D may be TRBD1 (6 bases). Trimming cost V 3 bases and J 11 bases, with 13 bases left between them. The CDR3 covers 12 residues. The CDR3 loop reads CASSFTGLDAFF. CDR3 in DNA: TGTGCCAGCAGTTTTACAGGGTTAGACGCTTTCTTT.

The chain recombines TRBV7-9 with TRBJ2-1; D is perhaps TRBD1 (6 bases). V dropped 5 bases and J dropped 9 bases, with 14 bases sitting between them. CDR3 size: 13 residues. The V gene's germline CDR1 is SEHNR and CDR2 FQNEAQ (reference sequence). CDR3 bases: TGTGCCAGCAGCCCGTTCGGACAGATTGAGCAGTTCTTC. Translated: CASSPFGQIEQFF.

This clonotype was counted ten times or more. The V call is TRBV7-8, the J call TRBJ1-5, with 7 nucleotides matching TRBD1. The V gene end was trimmed by 5 bases and the J gene end by 0 bases; junction bases not matched to a gene: 7. The CDR3 runs 16 residues. CDR1 and CDR2 (germline): SGHVS, FQNEAQ. CDR3: CASSPGTAYSNQPQHF. CDR3 nucleotides: TGTGCCAGCAGCCCAGGGACAGCTTATAGCAATCAGCCCCAGCATTTT.

This clonotype was found a few times. The chain uses TRBV7-9 and TRBJ1-2; 8 positions agree with TRBD1. This CDR3 is 16 amino acids long. V was pared by 5 bases and J by 7 bases, with 15 bases of the junction left unmatched. Germline V gives CDR1 SEHNR, CDR2 FQNEAQ (reference sequence). CDR3 nucleotides: TGTGCCAGCAGCCCCTACTCTGGCAGGGGGCGTGGTGGCTACACCTTC. Translated: CASSPYSGRGRGGYTF. The full variable domain, with the rest looked up from reference TRBV7-9 and TRBJ1-2, is DTGVSQNPRHKITKRGQNVTFRCDPISEHNRLYWYRQTLGQGPEFLTYFQNEAQLEKSRLLSDRFSAERPKGSFSTLEIQRTEQGDSAMYLCASSPYSGRGRGGYTFGSGTRLTVV.

This clonotype was observed a handful of times. The chain links TRBV28 to TRBJ2-3; perhaps TRBD2 as D (7 bases). This CDR3 has 13 amino acids. The V end lost 2 bases, the J end lost 9 bases, and 12 bases lay between the germline ends. Germline CDR1 is MDHEN and CDR2 is SYDVKM. The CDR3 protein is CASSLIQGGTQYF. Written as DNA, the CDR3 is TGTGCCAGCAGTTTAATACAGGGAGGGACGCAGTATTTT.

This clonotype was observed at least ten times. The CDR3 loop reads CASSLNPGPWNEQFF. DNA for the CDR3: TGCGCCAGCAGCCTCAATCCGGGACCCTGGAATGAGCAGTTCTTC. This chain links TRBV4-3 with TRBJ2-1; D tentatively fits TRBD1 or TRBD2 (5 bases each). V lost 4 bases to trimming and J lost 7 bases, with 17 bases between them. Per the germline V gene, CDR1 is LGHNA and CDR2 is YSLEER. The length of the CDR3 is 15 residues.

V usage is TRBV2 and J usage is TRBJ1-4, with D perhaps matching TRBD1 (5 bases). Trimming removed 8 bases from V and 8 bases from J, with 12 bases in between. The CDR3 extends over 12 amino acids. In germline, CDR1 is SNHLY, CDR2 FYNNEI. DNA of the CDR3: TGTGCCAGCCGACAGACAACCGAAAAACTGTTTTTT. Residues: CASRQTTEKLFF.

This clonotype was detected ten times or more. The gene calls are TRBV15 and TRBJ2-1; 7 bases fit TRBD1. CDR1 is LNHNV, CDR2 YYDKDF, per germline (reference sequence). V was pared by 5 bases and J by 3 bases, with 10 bases of the junction left unmatched. The CDR3 consists of 16 residues. As DNA, the CDR3 is TGTGCCACCAGCCCACGGACAGGCTCCTTCTACAATGAGCAGTTCTTC. Translation gives CATSPRTGSFYNEQFF.

This clonotype was found many times. The V and J genes are TRBV5-1 and TRBJ2-1; no clear D gene. The CDR3 is 11 residues long. Germline loops: CDR1 SGHRS, CDR2 YFSETQ. V was trimmed by 2 bases and J by 7 bases, leaving 4 bases between them. The CDR3, as DNA: TGCGCCAGCAGCTTACAGAATGAGCAGTTCTTC. It yields the protein CASSLQNEQFF.

This clonotype was observed many times. V gene TRBV20-1 combines with J gene TRBJ2-7; D unresolved. Germline loops: CDR1 DFQATT, CDR2 SNEGSKA (reference sequence). The CDR3 totals 14 residues. Trimming shortened V by 0 bases and J by 2 bases, and 11 bases separated the two germline ends. This CDR3 reads CSARDSHETYEQYF. The CDR3 DNA reads as TGCAGTGCTAGAGATTCGCACGAGACCTACGAGCAGTACTTC.

This clonotype showed up many times. The chain links TRBV28 to TRBJ2-5; weak D call: TRBD1 (5 bases). CDR3 size: 15 residues. The V gene's germline CDR1 is MDHEN and CDR2 SYDVKM. V was clipped by 7 bases and J by 3 bases, with 18 bases between them. CDR3 nucleotides: TGTGCCAGCAATATACGACGGACACCAAAAGAGACCCAGTACTTC. Its translation is CASNIRRTPKETQYF.

V usage is TRBV5-5 and J usage is TRBJ2-1; 8 bases agree with TRBD2. Germline V gene data show CDR1 as SGHKS and CDR2 as YYEKEE (reference sequence). This CDR3 has 14 residues. The V segment lost 3 bases and the J segment 7 bases; nucleotides outside the gene matches: 6. This CDR3 reads CASSWGAGVNEQFF. The CDR3 DNA is TGTGCCAGCAGCTGGGGAGCGGGGGTGAATGAGCAGTTCTTC.

There are many counts of this clonotype. The rearrangement joins TRBV5-1 to TRBJ2-7; no reliable D call. V was clipped by 0 bases and J by 7 bases, with 14 bases between them. This CDR3 spans 14 amino acids. Looked up from germline, CDR1 is SGHRS and CDR2 is YFSETQ. CDR3 amino acids: CASSLVLSSGEQYF. Here the CDR3 DNA reads TGCGCCAGCAGCTTGGTACTTTCGTCTGGAGAGCAGTACTTC.

This clonotype has only a few counts. The chain uses TRBV29-1 and TRBJ1-2; 7 bases map to TRBD1. The V gene's germline CDR1 is SQVTM and CDR2 ANQGSEA. The CDR3 has 14 amino acids. V trimming: 3 bases; J trimming: 3 bases; junction bases outside the gene matches: 7. The CDR3 sequence is CSVDGGRGDYGYTF. The DNA for the CDR3 is TGCAGCGTTGATGGGGGCAGGGGGGACTATGGCTACACCTTC.

This rearrangement joins TRBV5-1 to TRBJ1-1; the D is unclear. Per germline, CDR1 SGHRS and CDR2 YFSETQ. Trimming removed 2 bases from V and 3 bases from J, with 5 bases in between. The CDR3 has 12 amino acids. The CDR3 here is CASSFQDTEAFF. The CDR3 bases are TGCGCCAGCAGCTTTCAAGACACTGAAGCTTTCTTT.

There are a few counts of this clonotype. The rearrangement links TRBV7-9 to TRBJ2-1; 15 bases fit TRBD2. V lost 6 bases and J lost 9; bases outside the gene matches: 12. Germline V gene sequence: CDR1 SEHNR, CDR2 FQNEAQ (reference sequence). The CDR3 is 17 amino acids. This CDR3 is CASSPPAGTSGRFEQFF. In DNA form, the CDR3 reads TGTGCCAGCAGTCCTCCCGCCGGGACTAGCGGGAGGTTTGAGCAGTTCTTC.